This TCR beta chain came from a study of PD-L1 blockade in urothelial cancer. The overall study: Patients had been given 0 to 3 earlier chemotherapy regimens. Investigators checked blood 3 weeks (second dose) and 6 weeks after treatment start.

Time point reported: peripheral blood 6 weeks after treatment start. Urothelial carcinoma, locally advanced or metastatic, affected the patients. Sequencing was performed with immunoSEQ multiplex PCR; in TCRdb, only in-frame clones are kept and a portion is missing. The sample lists 35,000 to 40,000 clones; 80% to 90% were seen once. V lost 1 base and J 3 bases, leaving 13 bases between the germline ends. Germline values: CDR1 MNHNS, CDR2 SASEGT. CDR3 length: 16 amino acids. The gene calls are TRBV6-1 and TRBJ2-4; the D gene is possibly TRBD2 (6 bases). The sequencing here drew on PBMCs, taken around atezolizumab (anti-PD-L1) treatment. The TCR comes from a man in his 60s with urothelial cancer. The CDR3 DNA sequence: TGTGCCAGCAGTGAAGGCGGGGTCCGGGTCAAAAACATTCAGTACTTC. This encodes CASSEGGVRVKNIQYF.